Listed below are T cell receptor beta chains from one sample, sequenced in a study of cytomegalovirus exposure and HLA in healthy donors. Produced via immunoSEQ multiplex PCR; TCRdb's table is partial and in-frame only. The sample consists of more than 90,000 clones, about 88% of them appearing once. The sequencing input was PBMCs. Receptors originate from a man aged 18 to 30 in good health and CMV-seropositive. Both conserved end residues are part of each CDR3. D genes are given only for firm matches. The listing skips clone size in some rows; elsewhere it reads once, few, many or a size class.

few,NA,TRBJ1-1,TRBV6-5,TGTGCCAGCAGACAGAACACTGAAGCTTTCTTT,CASRQNTEAFF
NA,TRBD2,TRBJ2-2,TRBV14,TGTGCCAGCGGGGACTCCGGGGGGTCCGGGGAGCTGTTTTTT,CASGDSGGSGELFF
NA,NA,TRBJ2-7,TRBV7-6,TGTGCCAGCAGCGCCGCGAGCCTGACAGCTACTAACTCCTACGAGCAGTACTTC,CASSAASLTATNSYEQYF
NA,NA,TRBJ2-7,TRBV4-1,TGCGCCAGCAGCCGGGAGGGGACACTCGTAGGGGAGCAGTACTTC,CASSREGTLVGEQYF
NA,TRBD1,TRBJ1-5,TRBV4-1,TGCGCCAGCAGCCAAGACAGGGGGAATCAGCCCCAGCATTTT,CASSQDRGNQPQHF
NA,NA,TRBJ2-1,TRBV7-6,TGTGCCAGCAGCCTAACAGGGAATGAGCAGTTCTTC,CASSLTGNEQFF
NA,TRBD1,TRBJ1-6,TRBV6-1,TGTGCCAGCAGAACGACAGTAGGGGGCGGTTCACCCCTCCACTTT,CASRTTVGGGSPLHF
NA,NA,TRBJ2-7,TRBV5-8,TGTGCCAGCAGCTCCTGGACAGCGCCCTACGAGCAGTACTTC,CASSSWTAPYEQYF
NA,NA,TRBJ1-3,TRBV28,TGTGCCAGCAGCTTGGGAAACACCATATATTTT,CASSLGNTIYF
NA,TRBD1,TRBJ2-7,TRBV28,TGTGCCAGCAGTTTCCTGACAGGGTCCTACGAGCAGTACTTC,CASSFLTGSYEQYF
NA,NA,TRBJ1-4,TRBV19,TGTGCCAGTAGTATGGGGTCGGGGTTAGCCGGAAAACTGTTTTTT,CASSMGSGLAGKLFF
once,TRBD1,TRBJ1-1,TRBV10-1,TGCGCCAGCAGTAAGTTCGAGGGGGCCCACACTGAAGCTTTCTTT,CASSKFEGAHTEAFF
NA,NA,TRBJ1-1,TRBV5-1,TGCGCCAGCAGCTCGGCTGGGCTGAACACTGAAGCTTTCTTT,CASSSAGLNTEAFF
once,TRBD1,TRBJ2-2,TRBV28,TGTGCCAGCAGTGAGTGGGGACAGGACTCCGCGAACACCGGGGAGCTGTTTTTT,CASSEWGQDSANTGELFF
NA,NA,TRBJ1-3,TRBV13,TGTGCCAGCAGCCCCGGGGGTTCCTCCTTCTCTGGAAACACCATATATTTT,CASSPGGSSFSGNTIYF
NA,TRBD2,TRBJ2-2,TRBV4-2,TGTGCCAGCAGCCCGGGACTAGCGGGGGAAGGGGACACCGGGGAGCTGTTTTTT,CASSPGLAGEGDTGELFF
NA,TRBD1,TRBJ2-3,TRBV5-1,TGCGCCAGCAGCTTGGAGACAGGGGTAGATACGCAGTATTTT,CASSLETGVDTQYF
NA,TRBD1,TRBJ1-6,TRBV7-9,TGTGCCAGCAGCCGTGACAGGGAGGATTCACCCCTCCACTTT,CASSRDREDSPLHF
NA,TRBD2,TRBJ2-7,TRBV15,TGTGCCACCAGCAGAGCACCCGGGGGGGCCCCCTACGAGCAGTACTTC,CATSRAPGGAPYEQYF
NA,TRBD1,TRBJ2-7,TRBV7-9,TGTGCCAGCAGCCATCCCCGGGACAGTACCCCCTACGAGCAGTACTTC,CASSHPRDSTPYEQYF
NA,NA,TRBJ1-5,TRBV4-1,TGCGCCAGCAGCCAAGGCCTATCGACGGGGTTAGGTCAGCCCCAGCATTTT,CASSQGLSTGLGQPQHF
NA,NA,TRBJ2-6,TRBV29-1,TGCAGCGTCACAGGTTCTGGGGCCAACGTCCTGACTTTC,CSVTGSGANVLTF
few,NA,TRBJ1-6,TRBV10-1,TGCGCCAGCAGCGCAGGGAATTCACCCCTCCACTTT,CASSAGNSPLHF
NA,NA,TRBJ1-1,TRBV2,TGTGCCAGCAGTGGGGCCCTGTTGGGTTTGGAAGCTTTCTTT,CASSGALLGLEAFF
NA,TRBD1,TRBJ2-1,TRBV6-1,TGTGCCAGCAGTGAATCACCGGGACAGGCCTACAATGAGCAGTTCTTC,CASSESPGQAYNEQFF
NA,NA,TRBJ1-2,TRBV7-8,TGTGCCAGCAGCTTAGCGGAGGATTATGGCTACACCTTC,CASSLAEDYGYTF
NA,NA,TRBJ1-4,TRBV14,TGTGCCAGCAGCCAGAACAGAAGAACTAATGAAAAACTGTTTTTT,CASSQNRRTNEKLFF
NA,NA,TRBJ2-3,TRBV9,TGTGCCAGCAGCCTACCAGGGACTAGCACAGATACGCAGTATTTT,CASSLPGTSTDTQYF
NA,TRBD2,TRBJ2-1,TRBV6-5,TGTGCCAGCAGTTACTCTGCTAGCGGATCCTACAATGAGCAGTTCTTC,CASSYSASGSYNEQFF
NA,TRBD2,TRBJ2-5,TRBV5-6,TGTGCCAGCGGGGGGGTGCAAGAGACCCAGTACTTC,CASGGVQETQYF
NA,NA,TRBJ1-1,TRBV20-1,TGCAGTGCCCCGGGTAACACTGAAGCTTTCTTT,CSAPGNTEAFF
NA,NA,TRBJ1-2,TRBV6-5,TGTGCCAGCAGTTATAAGGGGCATGGCTACACCTTC,CASSYKGHGYTF
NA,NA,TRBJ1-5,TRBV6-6,TGTGCCAGCAGTTACCACAGGTCTTCTAGCAATCAGCCCCAGCATTTT,CASSYHRSSSNQPQHF